The 18 T cell receptor beta chains presented below share a single source sample, sequenced in a study of T cells in tumors after PD-1 blockade (dated by TCRdb to between 2018 and 2020). The receptor library was made with the immunoSEQ multiplex PCR assay. The table comes from immuneACCESS by way of TCRdb, which keeps in-frame sequences with V and J called. Part of the clones is missing from these tables; in studies checked, under half for an unresolved V gene and the rest for unknown reasons. The sample yields around 21,000 clones; about 84% were counted once. The ten largest clones represent about 25% of the sample. Sample: PBMCs, taken after anti-PD-1 therapy. The receptors were sampled from a human donor with advanced basal cell or squamous cell carcinoma (not recorded which).

The chain joins TRBV7-8 to TRBJ1-1; 7 nucleotides line up with TRBD1. V dropped 5 bases and J dropped 5; count of bases not matched to a gene: 11. In germline, CDR1 is SGHVS, CDR2 FQNEAQ. The CDR3 has 15 residues. As DNA, the CDR3 is TGTGCCAGCAGCAAACGGACAGGTCCTGGGACTGAAGCTTTCTTT. Residues: CASSKRTGPGTEAFF.

The chain uses TRBV29-1 and TRBJ2-1; 8 nucleotides match TRBD2. Germline CDR1 reads SQVTM; CDR2 reads ANQGSEA. The CDR3 runs 16 residues. Trimming removed 6 bases from V and 4 bases from J; junction bases left unmatched: 14. The CDR3 sequence is CSVGGGRRTNYNEQFF. CDR3 DNA sequence: TGCAGCGTCGGGGGGGGGCGTCGGACAAATTACAATGAGCAGTTCTTC.

The chain recombines TRBV5-6 with TRBJ1-2; D is uncertain. V lost 0 bases, J lost 7 bases, and 10 bases lay in between. CDR1 is SGHDT, CDR2 YYEEEE, per germline. The CDR3 is 13 residues long. As DNA, the CDR3 is TGTGCCAGCAGCTTGGAGAGGGCCTTTGGCTACACCTTC. Protein: CASSLERAFGYTF.

The CDR3 DNA follows: TGTGCCAGCAGTGAGACTCCAGGACAGGGAGAAAAACTGTTTTTT. Its protein is CASSETPGQGEKLFF. The V call is TRBV6-1, the J call TRBJ1-4, with 8 bases lining up with TRBD1. This CDR3 has 15 residues. The V gene's germline CDR1 is MNHNS and CDR2 SASEGT. After removal of 3 bases from V and 8 bases from J, the junction contained 8 bases not matched to a gene.

The chain is built from TRBV4-1 and TRBJ2-7, with TRBD2 matching 13 bases. The CDR3 length is 15 residues. CDR1 MGHRA and CDR2 YSYEKL come from the germline V gene. V trimming: 3 bases; J trimming: 1 base; junction bases outside the gene matches: 0. The CDR3 region has the DNA TGCGCCAGCAGCCAGACTAGCGGGGGGTCCTACGAGCAGTACTTC. Translating it yields CASSQTSGGSYEQYF.

The V gene is TRBV5-1, the J gene TRBJ1-2, with D tentatively TRBD1 (6 bases). CDR1 and CDR2 (germline): SGHRS, YFSETQ. The CDR3 length is 14 residues. V was shortened by 4 bases and J by 4 bases, with 14 bases between the two germline ends. CDR3 in DNA: TGCGCCAGCAGCGGGACAACTGGGATCTATGGCTACACCTTC. Residues: CASSGTTGIYGYTF.

J is TRBJ1-1 and V is TRBV18; D ambiguous. The germline V gene has CDR1 KGHSH and CDR2 LQKENI. The ends were cut back, 3 bases at V and 5 bases at J, with 13 bases in the middle. The CDR3 is 14 residues long. CDR3 bases: TGTGCCAGCTCACCCAAACTTGGGAGTACTGAAGCTTTCTTT. Translating gives CASSPKLGSTEAFF. Full variable domain (missing parts from reference TRBV18 and TRBJ1-1): NAGVMQNPRHLVRRRGQEARLRCSPMKGHSHVYWYRQLPEEGLKFMVYLQKENIIDESGMPKERFSAEFPKEGPSILRIQQVVRGDSAAYFCASSPKLGSTEAFFGQGTRLTVV.

In this sample, this clone turned up a few times. The V and J genes are TRBV2 and TRBJ2-7; D might be TRBD1 (6 bases). Trimming took off 7 bases at V and 0 bases at J, with 10 bases between the two ends. This CDR3 contains 13 residues. Germline V gives CDR1 SNHLY, CDR2 FYNNEI. The DNA for the CDR3 is TGTGCCAGCATTCCGACAGGCTCCTACGAGCAGTACTTC. It encodes CASIPTGSYEQYF.

V and J are TRBV5-1 and TRBJ2-2; D possibly corresponds to TRBD2 (5 bases). The CDR3 loop spans 18 amino acids. Trimming cost V 0 bases and J 7 bases, with 22 bases left between them. Germline CDR1 SGHRS, CDR2 YFSETQ. The CDR3 protein is CASSLVISGRQEGGELFF. The CDR3 DNA reads as TGCGCCAGCAGCTTGGTTATTTCAGGCCGCCAAGAGGGCGGGGAGCTGTTTTTT.

This clone has a single count. The CDR3 coding sequence is TGCGCCAGCACCCTACTAGCGGGAGAAGGCTACGAGCAGTACTTC. Its translation: CASTLLAGEGYEQYF. The chain joins TRBV5-1 to TRBJ2-7; 11 bases agree with TRBD2. Germline CDR1 reads SGHRS; CDR2 reads YFSETQ. V gave up 6 bases and J gave up 3 bases; unmatched junction bases: 8. The CDR3 consists of 15 residues.

The CDR3 loop reads CASSRKGLGTEAFF. CDR3 in DNA: TGTGCCAGCAGCCGGAAGGGGCTGGGCACTGAAGCTTTCTTT. The gene calls are TRBV11-3 and TRBJ1-1; D possibly corresponds to TRBD1 (5 bases). CDR3 length: 14 amino acids. With 5 bases removed from V and 4 bases from J, the gap between germline ends came to 14 bases. Germline V gene data show CDR1 as SGHNT and CDR2 as YENEEA.

This clone is a singleton in its sample. J is TRBJ1-3 and V is TRBV6-6; perhaps TRBD1 as D (6 bases). The CDR3 extends over 17 amino acids. V shed 5 bases and J shed 0 bases, with 17 bases lying between them. Germline-derived CDR1 and CDR2 are MNHNY and SVGAGI (reference sequence). For the CDR3, the DNA is TGTGCCAGCAGTCGAAATCGCGACAGGCTCTCTGGAAACACCATATATTTT. Translating gives CASSRNRDRLSGNTIYF.

The V gene is TRBV9, the J gene TRBJ2-1; D gene unclear. Trimming removed 1 base at V and 8 bases at J, with 16 bases between. Germline loops: CDR1 SGDLS, CDR2 YYNGEE. The CDR3 runs 15 residues. The CDR3 here is CASSVSLVALHEQFF. The CDR3 DNA is TGTGCCAGCAGCGTAAGTTTGGTAGCCCTTCATGAGCAGTTCTTC. Full variable domain (outside the CDR3, taken from reference TRBV9 and TRBJ2-1): DSGVTQTPKHLITATGQRVTLRCSPRSGDLSVYWYQQSLDQGLQFLIQYYNGEERAKGNILERFSAQQFPDLHSELNLSSLELGDSALYFCASSVSLVALHEQFFGPGTRLTVL.

The chain combines TRBV2 with TRBJ2-1, with TRBD1 identical over 12 bases. CDR3 length: 15 residues. The J segment lost 8 bases and the V segment lost 5 bases, leaving 7 bases of the junction unmatched. Per germline, CDR1 SNHLY and CDR2 FYNNEI. The CDR3 DNA reads as TGTGCCAGCAGTTCGGGACAGGGGGCTTTGGATGAGCAGTTCTTC. Protein sequence: CASSSGQGALDEQFF.

The rearrangement uses TRBV2 and TRBJ1-2; D might be TRBD1 (5 bases). The CDR3 loop spans 14 amino acids. The V end lost 6 bases, the J end lost 8 bases, and 19 bases lay between the germline ends. CDR1 SNHLY and CDR2 FYNNEI come from the germline V gene. The CDR3 is CASRSSVGVVGYTF. The DNA of the CDR3 is TGTGCCAGCAGGAGCTCCGTAGGGGTTGTAGGCTACACCTTC.

V is TRBV6-5 and J is TRBJ1-2; D is unresolved. The CDR3 length is 14 residues. The germline CDR1 and CDR2 sequences are MNHEY and SVGAGI. The V end was cut by 2 bases, the J end by 7 bases, with 14 bases between. The CDR3 sequence: CASSYVGHFGGYTF. The CDR3 DNA reads TGTGCCAGCAGTTACGTAGGGCATTTCGGTGGCTACACCTTC.

CDR3 region: CASSQQGAYEQYF. The CDR3 bases are TGTGCCAGCAGCCAACAGGGAGCCTACGAGCAGTACTTC. This sequence joins TRBV3-1 (or the pseudogene TRBV3-2) and TRBJ2-7; possibly TRBD1 or TRBD2 for D (5 bases each). The length of the CDR3 is 13 residues. With 2 bases removed from V and 2 bases from J, the gap between germline ends came to 7 bases. Germline CDR1 and CDR2: LGHDT and YNNKEL (reference sequence).

This clone appeared a few times. This chain joins TRBV11-3 and TRBJ1-4, with unresolved D. Germline CDR1 SGHNT, CDR2 YENEEA. Deletions cut 5 bases from V and 5 bases from J, with 6 bases between. There are 12 residues in the CDR3. The CDR3 nucleotides are TGTGCCAGCAGCGCAGAGAATGAAAAACTGTTTTTT. Translation: CASSAENEKLFF.